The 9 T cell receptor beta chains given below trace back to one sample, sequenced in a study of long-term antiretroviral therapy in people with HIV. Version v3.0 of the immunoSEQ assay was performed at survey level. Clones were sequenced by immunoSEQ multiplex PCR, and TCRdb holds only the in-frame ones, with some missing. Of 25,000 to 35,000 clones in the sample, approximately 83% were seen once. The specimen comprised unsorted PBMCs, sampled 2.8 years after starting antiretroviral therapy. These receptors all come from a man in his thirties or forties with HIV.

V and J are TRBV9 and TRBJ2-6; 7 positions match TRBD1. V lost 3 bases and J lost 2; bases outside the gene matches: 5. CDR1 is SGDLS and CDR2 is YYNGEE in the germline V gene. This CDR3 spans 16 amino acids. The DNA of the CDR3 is TGTGCCAGCAGCGAGAGTACAGGGGCTGGGGCCAACGTCCTGACTTTC. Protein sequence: CASSESTGAGANVLTF.

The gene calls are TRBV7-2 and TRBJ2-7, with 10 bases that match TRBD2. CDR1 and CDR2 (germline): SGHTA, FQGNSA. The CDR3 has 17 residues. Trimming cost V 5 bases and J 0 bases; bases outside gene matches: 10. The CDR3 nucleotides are TGTGCCAGCAGCCAGCTAGCGGGGGCCCGAGACTCCTACGAGCAGTACTTC. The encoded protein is CASSQLAGARDSYEQYF.

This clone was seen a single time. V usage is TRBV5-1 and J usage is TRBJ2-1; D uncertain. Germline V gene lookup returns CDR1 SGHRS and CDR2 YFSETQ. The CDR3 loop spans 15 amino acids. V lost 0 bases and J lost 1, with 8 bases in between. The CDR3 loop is CASSLASSSYNEQFF. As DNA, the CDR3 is TGCGCCAGCAGCTTGGCCAGTTCGTCCTACAATGAGCAGTTCTTC. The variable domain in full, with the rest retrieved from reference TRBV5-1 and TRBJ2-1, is KAGVTQTPRYLIKTRGQQVTLSCSPISGHRSVSWYQQTPGQGLQFLFEYFSETQRNKGNFPGRFSGRQFSNSRSEMNVSTLELGDSALYLCASSLASSSYNEQFFGPGTRLTVL.

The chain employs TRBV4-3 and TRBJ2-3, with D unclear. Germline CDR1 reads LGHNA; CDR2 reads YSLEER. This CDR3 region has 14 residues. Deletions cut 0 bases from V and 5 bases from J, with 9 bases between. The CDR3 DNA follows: TGCGCCAGCAGCCAAGAAAGTGGCTTAGATACGCAGTATTTT. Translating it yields CASSQESGLDTQYF.

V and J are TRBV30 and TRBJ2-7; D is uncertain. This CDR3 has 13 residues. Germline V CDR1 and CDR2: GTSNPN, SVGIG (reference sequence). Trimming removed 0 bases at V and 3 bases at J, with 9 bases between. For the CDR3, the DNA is TGTGCCTGGAGTGTCCACCCCGGCTACGAGCAGTACTTC. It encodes CAWSVHPGYEQYF.

DNA for the CDR3: TGTGCCAGTAGTATGGCGGGGGGGCTCATTGAGCAGTTCTTC. Its translation is CASSMAGGLIEQFF. The chain couples TRBV19 to TRBJ2-1; 9 bases map to TRBD2. The germline V gene encodes CDR1 LNHDA and CDR2 SQIVND (reference sequence). With V trimmed by 3 bases and J by 9 bases, 6 bases remained unmatched. The CDR3 has 14 amino acids.

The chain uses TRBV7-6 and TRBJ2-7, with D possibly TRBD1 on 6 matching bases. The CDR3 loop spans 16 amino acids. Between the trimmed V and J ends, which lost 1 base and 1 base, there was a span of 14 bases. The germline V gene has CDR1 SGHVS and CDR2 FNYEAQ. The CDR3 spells CASSLDGGTGSYEQYF. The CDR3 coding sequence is TGTGCCAGCAGCTTAGATGGGGGAACAGGGTCCTACGAGCAGTACTTC.

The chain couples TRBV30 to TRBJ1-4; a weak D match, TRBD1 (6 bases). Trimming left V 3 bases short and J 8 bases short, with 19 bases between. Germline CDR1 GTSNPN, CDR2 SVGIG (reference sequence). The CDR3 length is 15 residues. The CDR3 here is CAWRANRAGGEKLFF. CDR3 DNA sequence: TGTGCCTGGAGAGCAAACAGGGCGGGGGGGGAAAAACTGTTTTTT. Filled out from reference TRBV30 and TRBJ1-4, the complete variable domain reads SQTIHQWPATLVQPVGSPLSLECTVEGTSNPNLYWYRQAAGRGLQLLFYSVGIGQISSEVPQNLSASRPQDRQFILSSKKLLLSDSGFYLCAWRANRAGGEKLFFGSGTQLSVL.

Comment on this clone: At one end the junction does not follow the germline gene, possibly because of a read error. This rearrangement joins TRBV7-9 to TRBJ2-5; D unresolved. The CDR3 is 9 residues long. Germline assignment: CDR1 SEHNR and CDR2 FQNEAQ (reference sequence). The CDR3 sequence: CASSLAVNF. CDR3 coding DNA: TGTGCCAGCAGCTTAGCGGTAAACTTC. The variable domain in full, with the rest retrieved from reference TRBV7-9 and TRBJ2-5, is DTGVSQNPRHKITKRGQNVTFRCDPISEHNRLYWYRQTLGQGPEFLTYFQNEAQLEKSRLLSDRFSAERPKGSFSTLEIQRTEQGDSAMYLCASSLAVNFGPGTRLLVL.